A selection of T cell receptor beta chains follows, all from one sample in a study of blood T cell repertoires in COVID-19. The assay was immunoSEQ multiplex PCR, and TCRdb's table has in-frame clones only and misses some. The table lists around 140,000 clones, roughly 90% of them singletons. The sample was peripheral blood. These receptors came from a man aged 60 to 75 with COVID-19, enrolled during active disease. Each CDR3 is given with its conserved first and last residue. The order of the fields is V gene, CDR3 length, J gene, CDR3 protein.

TRBV3-1/TRBV3-2,16,TRBJ1-3,CASSHPRTGNRNTIYF
TRBV20-1,13,TRBJ1-1,CSASNQGATEAFF
TRBV9,16,TRBJ2-7,CASSLHPGQGAYEQYF
TRBV19,13,TRBJ2-5,CASSTQGQETQYF
TRBV5-1,13,TRBJ1-2,CASSTSGGPFLTF
TRBV4-2,15,TRBJ1-2,CASTHGGEEDYGYTF
TRBV18,11,TRBJ2-5,CASSSQETQYF
TRBV25-1,12,TRBJ1-4,CASSSPGEKLFF
TRBV3-1/TRBV3-2,16,TRBJ1-2,CARSQDLRGPGGGYTF
TRBV7-3,16,TRBJ2-5,CASSSFGRGGQETQYF
TRBV10-3,11,TRBJ2-2,CAISRPGELFF
TRBV11-1,14,TRBJ1-6,CASSRTGNNSPLHF
TRBV2,13,TRBJ1-5,CASSGGGNQPQHF
TRBV7-2,15,TRBJ2-1,CASSLAGGNYNEQFF
TRBV5-4,14,TRBJ1-2,CASSLKGAVYGYTF
TRBV29-1,13,TRBJ1-1,CSVEEQMNTEAFF
TRBV7-2,17,TRBJ2-3,CASSLAPSGGPQDTQYF
TRBV12-3/TRBV12-4,12,TRBJ2-7,CASSSGTGNPSF
TRBV18,16,TRBJ1-4,CASSPPQGEFDEKLFF
TRBV5-4,15,TRBJ2-7,CASSMAGGVSYEQYF
TRBV19,16,TRBJ1-1,CASSIGQNRRNTEAFF
TRBV4-3,17,TRBJ2-3,CASSPQQGAISTDTQYF
TRBV4-1,15,TRBJ1-4,CASSQGQGSNEKLFF
TRBV2,15,TRBJ2-4,CASSENGGAKNIQYF
TRBV3-1/TRBV3-2,14,TRBJ2-7,CASSTHRGSYEQYF
TRBV6-4,13,TRBJ1-2,CASSAGQAVGYTF
TRBV7-7,15,TRBJ2-5,CASSLGLAPQETQYF
TRBV14,13,TRBJ1-2,CASSQDPGGGYTF
TRBV7-6,14,TRBJ1-1,CASSLGAGGTEAFF
TRBV10-3,13,TRBJ2-5,CAIGGQGAETQYF
TRBV5-1,15,TRBJ2-3,CASSLDRGSTDTQYF
TRBV19,13,TRBJ1-2,CASMTGTESGYTF
TRBV3-1/TRBV3-2,17,TRBJ2-1,CASSQEGLAGTYNEQFF
TRBV11-2,15,TRBJ1-2,CASSKGQGGNYGYTF
TRBV7-2,16,TRBJ2-3,CASSLDLSSSTDTQYF
TRBV30,15,TRBJ2-5,CAWSIGGGIQETQYF
TRBV5-1,15,TRBJ2-7,CASSWAGTVAYEQYF
TRBV30,15,TRBJ1-5,CAWSDGTASNQPQHF
TRBV6-5,13,TRBJ1-4,CASSHSLNEKLFF
TRBV20-1,12,TRBJ1-5,CSASEANQPQHF
TRBV21-1,17,TRBJ1-5,CASSKDGGLRGNQPQHF
TRBV6-5,13,TRBJ2-5,CASSRISQETQYF
TRBV5-1,14,TRBJ1-1,CASSLSGEANEAFF
TRBV11-1,14,TRBJ2-7,CASSLPGGAAEQYF
TRBV19,18,TRBJ2-3,CASSMGRDRKTSTDTQYF
TRBV7-9,12,TRBJ1-6,CASSLEGGPLHF
TRBV21-1,16,TRBJ1-4,CASSKAGTGGREKLFF
TRBV12-3/TRBV12-4,12,TRBJ1-2,CASRQGGYGYTF
TRBV7-2,16,TRBJ2-7,CASSLRRAGAGYEQYF
TRBV9,17,TRBJ2-2,CASSVTGALTNTGELFF
TRBV5-1,16,TRBJ1-6,CASSLVPQGVDSPLHF
TRBV3-1/TRBV3-2,12,TRBJ2-5,CASSQLSETQYF
TRBV7-3,13,TRBJ2-5,CASSTRFQETQYF
TRBV7-8,11,TRBJ1-2,CASSLLGGYTF
TRBV4-3,13,TRBJ2-5,CASSAGRQETQYF